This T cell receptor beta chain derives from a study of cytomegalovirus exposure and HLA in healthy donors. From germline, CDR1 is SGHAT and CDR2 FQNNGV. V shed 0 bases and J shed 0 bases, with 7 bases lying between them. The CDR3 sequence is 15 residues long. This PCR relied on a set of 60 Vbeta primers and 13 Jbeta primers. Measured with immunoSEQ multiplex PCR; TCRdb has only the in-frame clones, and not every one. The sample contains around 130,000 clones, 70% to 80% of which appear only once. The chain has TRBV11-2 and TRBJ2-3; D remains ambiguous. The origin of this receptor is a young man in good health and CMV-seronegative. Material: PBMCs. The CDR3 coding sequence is TGTGCCAGCAGCTTAGAACTCCTTAGCACAGATACGCAGTATTTT. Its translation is CASSLELLSTDTQYF.